Below are 24 T cell receptor beta chains sequenced from a single sample in a study of cytomegalovirus exposure and HLA in healthy donors. The PCR was carried out with 60 Vbeta primers and 13 Jbeta primers. Produced via immunoSEQ multiplex PCR; TCRdb's table is partial and in-frame only. The table has around 130,000 clones, 65% to 75% seen once. The sample consisted of PBMCs. The receptors stem from a man aged 40-49 years in good health and CMV-seropositive.

The rearrangement links TRBV4-1 to TRBJ1-1; the D is unclear. This CDR3 is 15 amino acids long. V gave up 3 bases and J gave up 4 bases, with 15 bases separating them. Germline CDR1 is MGHRA and CDR2 is YSYEKL. The chain's CDR3 is CASSQHAVSGTEAFF. Here the CDR3 DNA reads TGCGCCAGCAGCCAGCACGCCGTAAGCGGCACTGAAGCTTTCTTT.

Here the CDR3 DNA reads TGCGCCAGCAGTCACTCTAAAGGGTGTTTTAGCGGAGCTTTCTTT. Protein: CASSHSKGCFSGAFF. V is TRBV23-1 and J is TRBJ1-1; D remains unclear. TRBV23-1 belongs to the ORF category, with a function that is uncertain. The CDR3 is made up of 15 amino acids. V shed 3 bases and J shed 10 bases, with 21 bases lying between them.

The rearrangement links TRBV19 to TRBJ2-7; possible D gene TRBD1, 6 bases. CDR1 is LNHDA and CDR2 is SQIVND in the germline V gene (reference sequence). V was cut by 4 bases and J by 0 bases, with 16 bases left in between. The length of the CDR3 is 16 residues. As DNA, the CDR3 is TGTGCCAGTAGTAGAACTACAGGGATGAGCTCCTACGAGCAGTACTTC. It encodes CASSRTTGMSSYEQYF. The whole variable domain, remainder taken from reference TRBV19 and TRBJ2-7, is DGGITQSPKYLFRKEGQNVTLSCEQNLNHDAMYWYRQDPGQGLRLIYYSQIVNDFQKGDIAEGYSVSREKKESFPLTVTSAQKNPTAFYLCASSRTTGMSSYEQYFGPGTRLTVT.

The rearrangement uses TRBV7-8 and TRBJ1-2; D gene uncertain. Germline V gene data show CDR1 as SGHVS and CDR2 as FQNEAQ. The length of the CDR3 is 15 residues. The ends were cut back, 3 bases at V and 4 bases at J, with 15 bases in the middle. As DNA, the CDR3 is TGTGCCAGCAGCTTGACGGGAACCCTTGTCTATGGCTACACCTTC. This translates into CASSLTGTLVYGYTF.

The J gene is TRBJ1-2, the V gene TRBV30; TRBD1 aligns across 7 bases. Germline values: CDR1 GTSNPN, CDR2 SVGIG (reference sequence). The CDR3 loop spans 16 amino acids. J was trimmed by 3 bases and V by 3 bases; bases with no gene match: 13. The CDR3 is CAWSPAGTEGYYGYTF. CDR3 sequence (DNA): TGTGCCTGGAGCCCCGCCGGGACAGAAGGCTACTATGGCTACACCTTC.

The CDR3 bases are TGCAGCGCCGGGACTAGCGGGACGGGCGGGGAGCTGTTTTTT. Amino acid sequence: CSAGTSGTGGELFF. The chain carries TRBV29-1 and TRBJ2-2; TRBD2 matches 13 bases. CDR3 length: 14 residues. With 7 bases clipped from V and 7 bases from J, the junction kept 6 bases outside the gene matches. In germline, CDR1 is SQVTM, CDR2 ANQGSEA.

This rearrangement joins TRBV7-9 to TRBJ2-2; weak D call: TRBD1 (5 bases). Trimming pared 3 bases from V and 2 bases from J, leaving 10 bases between. The CDR3 spans 15 residues. Per germline, CDR1 SEHNR and CDR2 FQNEAQ (reference sequence). The CDR3 region has the DNA TGTGCCAGCAGCTTTTTACAGGCTAACACCGGGGAGCTGTTTTTT. Translated, it gives CASSFLQANTGELFF.

The gene calls are TRBV5-6 and TRBJ1-5; D unclear. The V end was cut by 6 bases, the J end by 2 bases, with 15 bases between. The CDR3 is made up of 15 amino acids. CDR1 SGHDT and CDR2 YYEEEE come from the germline V gene. The CDR3 DNA sequence: TGTGCCAGCACCCTGAGGCCCGAGGGCAATCAGCCCCAGCATTTT. Protein sequence: CASTLRPEGNQPQHF.

A single count supports this clone. The CDR3 bases are TGTGCCAGCAGCTTAGGGGCGGGGGGGCGTGAGACCCAGTACTTC. It translates to CASSLGAGGRETQYF. J is TRBJ2-5 and V is TRBV11-2; 9 positions agree with TRBD2. The germline V gene has CDR1 SGHAT and CDR2 FQNNGV. The V segment lost 1 base and the J segment 5 bases; nucleotides outside the gene matches: 5. The CDR3 contains 15 residues.

This clone has a single count. The chain employs TRBV5-1 and TRBJ1-2, with D perhaps TRBD1 (6 bases). Germline values: CDR1 SGHRS, CDR2 YFSETQ. The CDR3 spans 15 residues. V dropped 5 bases and J dropped 0 bases, with 14 bases sitting between them. The CDR3 coding sequence is TGCGCCAGCAGGATCAGGGACACTACTAACTATGGCTACACCTTC. Its protein product is CASRIRDTTNYGYTF.

The chain combines TRBV7-9 with TRBJ1-3; no clear D gene. The CDR3 loop spans 14 amino acids. CDR1 and CDR2 (germline): SEHNR, FQNEAQ (reference sequence). V shed 1 base and J shed 1 base, with 5 bases lying between them. This CDR3 is CASSLVASGNTIYF. In DNA, the CDR3 is TGTGCCAGCAGCTTAGTAGCTTCTGGAAACACCATATATTTT.

The CDR3 coding sequence is TGCGCCAGCAGCTTGGGACAGGGGGACATGAACACTGAAGCTTTCTTT. Translated: CASSLGQGDMNTEAFF. The V and J genes are TRBV5-1 and TRBJ1-1; 9 bases are shared with TRBD1. With 0 bases clipped from V and 0 bases from J, the junction kept 3 bases outside the gene matches. This CDR3 is 16 amino acids long. Germline lookup yields CDR1 SGHRS and CDR2 YFSETQ.

There are a few counts of this clone. This sequence joins TRBV23-1 and TRBJ2-7; D ambiguous. TRBV23-1 is known as an ORF, though its function is uncertain. V gave up 4 bases and J gave up 4 bases, with 26 bases separating them. This CDR3 is 18 amino acids long. Here the CDR3 reads CASSRGLRHYVRLYEQYF. The CDR3 nucleotides are TGCGCCAGCAGTCGAGGTCTAAGGCATTACGTTCGTCTATACGAGCAGTACTTC.

This clone was seen just once. The final CDR3 position lacks the conserved phenylalanine or tryptophan, pointing to a likely read error. CDR3 protein: CASSLEDPNTGELFL. In DNA form, the CDR3 reads TGCGCCAGCAGCTTGGAAGATCCGAACACCGGGGAGCTGTTTCTT. The chain employs TRBV5-1 and TRBJ2-2; no reliable D call. CDR1 is SGHRS and CDR2 is YFSETQ in the germline V gene. The CDR3 is 15 amino acids. Deletions cut 0 bases from V and 0 bases from J, with 6 bases between.

CDR3 sequence (DNA): TGTGCCAGCAGAGCGGGGGGGCCGAATGAGCAGTTCTTC. This translates into CASRAGGPNEQFF. The chain uses TRBV6-5 and TRBJ2-1; 10 positions agree with TRBD2. The CDR3 contains 13 residues. Per the germline V gene, CDR1 is MNHEY and CDR2 is SVGAGI. Losses at the gene ends were 6 bases for V and 7 bases for J; bases not matched to a gene: 3.

The rearrangement joins TRBV2 to TRBJ2-2, with D perhaps matching TRBD1 (6 bases). This CDR3 is 15 amino acids long. Germline V gene data show CDR1 as SNHLY and CDR2 as FYNNEI. The V gene lost 9 bases and the J gene lost 6 bases, with 20 bases spanning the gap. CDR3 protein: CASQRQVGIAGELFF. The CDR3 region has the DNA TGTGCCAGTCAGCGACAGGTTGGGATCGCCGGGGAGCTGTTTTTT.

J is TRBJ1-2 and V is TRBV2; 10 bases match TRBD1. V was pared by 5 bases and J by 8 bases, with 8 bases of the junction left unmatched. Germline CDR1 and CDR2: SNHLY and FYNNEI. The CDR3 contains 14 residues. The CDR3 DNA reads TGTGCCAGCAGTCTAACAGGGGACAGGGGAGGCTACACCTTC. The encoded protein is CASSLTGDRGGYTF. Combining the CDR3 with reference TRBV2 and TRBJ1-2 gives the whole variable domain EPEVTQTPSHQVTQMGQEVILRCVPISNHLYFYWYRQILGQKVEFLVSFYNNEISEKSEIFDDQFSVERPDGSNFTLKIRSTKLEDSAMYFCASSLTGDRGGYTFGSGTRLTVV.

V is TRBV5-4 and J is TRBJ2-2, with D perhaps matching TRBD2 (6 bases). Between the trimmed V and J ends, which lost 4 bases and 2 bases, there was a span of 12 bases. From germline, CDR1 is SGHNT and CDR2 YYREEE (reference sequence). CDR3 length equals 15 residues. CDR3 in DNA: TGTGCCAGCAGCCATAGCGGATTAAACACCGGGGAGCTGTTTTTT. Its protein is CASSHSGLNTGELFF.

The chain recombines TRBV6-1 with TRBJ1-6; 7 nucleotides line up with TRBD1. V lost 4 bases to trimming and J lost 7 bases; unmatched junction nucleotides: 4. The germline gives CDR1 MNHNS, CDR2 SASEGT. This CDR3 region has 14 residues. The CDR3 reads CASSVGQLNSPLHF. CDR3 DNA: TGTGCCAGCAGTGTGGGACAGTTAAATTCACCCCTCCACTTT.

The chain uses TRBV29-1 and TRBJ1-2; 9 nucleotides agree with TRBD1. This CDR3 contains 13 residues. CDR1 is SQVTM, CDR2 ANQGSEA, per germline. Germline trimming cut 5 bases from V and 4 bases from J; bases unmatched to any gene: 5. In DNA, the CDR3 is TGCAGCGTTTACAGGGGGCAGGGCTATGGCTACACCTTC. Translation gives CSVYRGQGYGYTF. The full variable domain, its missing parts supplied by reference TRBV29-1 and TRBJ1-2, is SAVISQKPSRDICQRGTSLTIQCQVDSQVTMMFWYRQQPGQSLTLIATANQGSEATYESGFVIDKFPISRPNLTFSTLTVSNMSPEDSSIYLCSVYRGQGYGYTFGSGTRLTVV.

The rearrangement links TRBV7-8 to TRBJ1-1; D gene unclear. Trimming pared 7 bases from V and 1 base from J, leaving 10 bases between. From germline, CDR1 is SGHVS and CDR2 FQNEAQ. The CDR3 consists of 13 residues. CDR3 protein: CASNHRENTEAFF. DNA for the CDR3: TGTGCCAGCAACCACCGGGAGAACACTGAAGCTTTCTTT. Based on the CDR3 plus reference TRBV7-8 and TRBJ1-1, the full variable domain is GAGVSQSPRYKVAKRGQDVALRCDPISGHVSLFWYQQALGQGPEFLTYFQNEAQLDKSGLPSDRFFAERPEGSVSTLKIQRTQQEDSAVYLCASNHRENTEAFFGQGTRLTVV.

The V gene is TRBV18, the J gene TRBJ2-2; no clear D. The germline V gene has CDR1 KGHSH and CDR2 LQKENI. Trimming removed 2 bases from V and 4 bases from J, with 11 bases in between. The length of the CDR3 is 15 residues. The CDR3 protein is CASSPATSGTGELFF. The CDR3 DNA is TGTGCCAGCTCACCAGCAACCTCGGGCACCGGGGAGCTGTTTTTT.

This chain links TRBV19 with TRBJ2-2; D is unclear. Germline V lookup: CDR1 LNHDA, CDR2 SQIVND (reference sequence). Trimming left V 6 bases short and J 4 bases short, with 3 bases between. This CDR3 is 11 amino acids long. The CDR3 DNA is TGTGCCAGTAGCTTCACCGGGGAGCTGTTTTTT. Its translation is CASSFTGELFF.

CDR3 sequence (DNA): TGTGCCAGCAGCTTAGCCTCGACAGAAGCTTTCTTT. It specifies CASSLASTEAFF. V is TRBV7-2 and J is TRBJ1-1, with D unclear. The CDR3 is made up of 12 amino acids. Trimming removed 0 bases from V and 8 bases from J, with 7 bases in between. Looked up from germline, CDR1 is SGHTA and CDR2 is FQGNSA.